This record concerns one T cell receptor beta chain sequence. The germline gene is not matched at one end of the junction; a read error may be the cause. A modified ARM-PCR protocol with three rounds of nested PCR amplified TCRbeta. TCRdb passed the multiplex PCR reads through MiXCR, listing each CDR3 protein once. The sample lists fewer than 120,000 distinct CDR3 sequences, 75% to 90% occurring once. This sample was included in a study of tumor and adjacent non-tumor tissue in lung cancer. No cell sorting was done before RNA was extracted from the tissue. The sequenced material came from lung tumor tissue. The source is a man between 70 and 80 years old with non-small cell lung cancer.

CDR3 region: CASCGKGIGTTEVFF. CDR3 coding DNA: TGTGCCAGCTGTGGGAAGGGGATTGGTACCACTGAAGTTTTCTTT. The chain uses TRBV28 and TRBJ1-1; a possible D gene is TRBD1 (5 bases). The germline CDR1 and CDR2 sequences are MDHEN and SYDVKM. CDR3 length equals 15 residues. Full variable domain (outside the CDR3, taken from reference TRBV28 and TRBJ1-1): DVKVTQSSRYLVKRTGEKVFLECVQDMDHENMFWYRQDPGLGLRLIYFSYDVKMKEKGDIPEGYSVSREKKERFSLILESASTNQTSMYLCASCGKGIGTTEVFFGQGTRLTVV.